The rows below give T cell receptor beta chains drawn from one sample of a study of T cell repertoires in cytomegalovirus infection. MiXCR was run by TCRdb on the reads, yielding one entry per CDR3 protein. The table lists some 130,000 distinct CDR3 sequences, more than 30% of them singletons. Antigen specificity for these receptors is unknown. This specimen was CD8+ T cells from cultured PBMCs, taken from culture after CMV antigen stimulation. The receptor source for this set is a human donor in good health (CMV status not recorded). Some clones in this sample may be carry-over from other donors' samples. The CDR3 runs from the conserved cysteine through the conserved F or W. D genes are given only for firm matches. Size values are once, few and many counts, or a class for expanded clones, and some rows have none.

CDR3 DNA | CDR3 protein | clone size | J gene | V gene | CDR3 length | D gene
TGTGCCAGCAGTAGGGGACAGATGAACACTGAAGCTTTCTTT | CASSRGQMNTEAFF | . | TRBJ1-1 | TRBV6-5 | 14 | TRBD1
TGTGCCTGGAGTGTACTCGGAATTAGCAATCAGCCCCAGCATTTT | CAWSVLGISNQPQHF | . | TRBJ1-5 | TRBV30 | 15 | .
TGTGCCAGCAGCCACCGGGACAGGGGATATGAGCAGTTCTTC | CASSHRDRGYEQFF | . | TRBJ2-1 | TRBV3-1 | 14 | TRBD1
TGTGCCAGCACCAGGACTAGCGGGACAGATACGCAGTATTTT | CASTRTSGTDTQYF | . | TRBJ2-3 | TRBV11-2 | 14 | TRBD2
TGTGCCAGCAGTTTGACCAGGGCTGGCGGGGAGCTGTTTTTT | CASSLTRAGGELFF | many | TRBJ2-2 | TRBV27 | 14 | .
TGTGCCAGTAGTATAGGGGACCTTAGCAATCAGCCCCAGCATTTT | CASSIGDLSNQPQHF | few | TRBJ1-5 | TRBV19 | 15 | .
TGTGCCAGCAGCCCGGGGGCTAGCGGGGACTACGAGCAGTACTTC | CASSPGASGDYEQYF | few | TRBJ2-7 | TRBV7-6 | 15 | TRBD2
TGTGCCAGCAGCTCTACAGGGGTCCACGAGCAGTACTTC | CASSSTGVHEQYF | few | TRBJ2-7 | TRBV7-2 | 13 | TRBD1
TGTGCCAGCAGTGAAGCGTGGGACAGAAACACCATATATTTT | CASSEAWDRNTIYF | many | TRBJ1-3 | TRBV6-1 | 14 | .
TGTGCCAGCAGCAACCAGGACAGTGGACATAATTCACCCCTCCACTTT | CASSNQDSGHNSPLHF | few | TRBJ1-6 | TRBV5-4 | 16 | .
TGTGCCAGCAGCTCAGAGGCTCATTACACCGGGGAGCTGTTTTTT | CASSSEAHYTGELFF | many | TRBJ2-2 | TRBV7-8 | 15 | .
TGTGCCAGCAGTTCGCATCGGGACAATGAGCAGTTCTTC | CASSSHRDNEQFF | few | TRBJ2-1 | TRBV27 | 13 | .
TGTGCCAGCAACTTCGGGGGCTCCTACGAGCAGTACTTC | CASNFGGSYEQYF | few | TRBJ2-7 | TRBV6-1 | 13 | .
TGTGCCAGCAGTTGGGCGGGGGGGAACAATGAGCAGTTCTTC | CASSWAGGNNEQFF | few | TRBJ2-1 | TRBV2 | 14 | TRBD2
TGTGCCAGCAGCCAAGGGCCCGGGACTAGCGGATACGAGCAGTACTTC | CASSQGPGTSGYEQYF | . | TRBJ2-7 | TRBV14 | 16 | TRBD2
TGTGCCAGCAGCTCTACAGACGGATTCACAGATACGCAGTATTTT | CASSSTDGFTDTQYF | . | TRBJ2-3 | TRBV7-9 | 15 | .
TGCAGCGTTGGGGACGTCGGAGGGATGCAGTACTTC | CSVGDVGGMQYF | . | TRBJ2-7 | TRBV29-1 | 12 | .
TGTGCCAGTACCACCCCCCCAGGCGGCAACACTGAAGCTTTCTTT | CASTTPPGGNTEAFF | . | TRBJ1-1 | TRBV19 | 15 | .
TGTGCCAGCAGCACTTGGACAGGGGGTTTTCCCTACGAGCAGTACTTC | CASSTWTGGFPYEQYF | many | TRBJ2-7 | TRBV12-3/TRBV12-4 | 16 | TRBD1
TGTGCCAGCAACTCCCTCGGTAATTCACCCCTCCACTTT | CASNSLGNSPLHF | few | TRBJ1-6 | TRBV6-1 | 13 | .
TGTGCCAGCAGCTTAGCAGCGGGGGCCAATGAGCAGTTCTTC | CASSLAAGANEQFF | few | TRBJ2-1 | TRBV7-2 | 14 | TRBD2
TGTGCCAGCAGTGACGACGGAAATGAGCAGTTCTTC | CASSDDGNEQFF | few | TRBJ2-1 | TRBV25-1 | 12 | .
TGCGCCAGCAGCTTCCTACAGGGGGCGATCGAGACCCAGTACTTC | CASSFLQGAIETQYF | . | TRBJ2-5 | TRBV5-1 | 15 | TRBD1
TGTGCCAGCAGCCCGGGGCTAGCGGGGTTCGGGGAGCTGTTTTTT | CASSPGLAGFGELFF | . | TRBJ2-2 | TRBV7-2 | 15 | TRBD2
TGTGCCATCGAGGACAGGGGGACGAGGGAGACCCAGTACTTC | CAIEDRGTRETQYF | few | TRBJ2-5 | TRBV15 | 14 | TRBD1
TGTGCCAGCAGTCCGCCGACAGACGGACCGGATGGCTACACCTTC | CASSPPTDGPDGYTF | . | TRBJ1-2 | TRBV12-3/TRBV12-4 | 15 | .
TGTGCCAGCAGTTTATCGGGGGTAGCTTTTACTGAGGAGCTGTTTTTT | CASSLSGVAFTEELFF | . | TRBJ2-2 | TRBV27 | 16 | .
TGCGCCAGCAGCCTTCTCGGGGGGGGGAAAGGGGATGAGCAGTTCTTC | CASSLLGGGKGDEQFF | few | TRBJ2-1 | TRBV4-1 | 16 | TRBD2
TGTGCCAGCAGTCCCCCGACAGCTGGAAACACCATATATTTT | CASSPPTAGNTIYF | . | TRBJ1-3 | TRBV12-3/TRBV12-4 | 14 | .
TGTGCCAGCCAGAGCCCAAACTCTGGAAACACCATATATTTT | CASQSPNSGNTIYF | . | TRBJ1-3 | TRBV6-5 | 14 | .
TGTGCCAGCAGCCCCTGGGGCACTGAAGCTTTCTTT | CASSPWGTEAFF | few | TRBJ1-1 | TRBV5-8 | 12 | .
TGTGCCAGCGGCACTGGCACTGAAGCTTTCTTT | CASGTGTEAFF | medium-sized | TRBJ1-1 | TRBV28 | 11 | .
TGTGCCAGTAGTATCGGGTACGAGCAGTACTTC | CASSIGYEQYF | . | TRBJ2-7 | TRBV19 | 11 | .
TGCAGTGCTAGTTTAGGTTTTCAGGGCTTCGGTAAGACCCAGTACTTC | CSASLGFQGFGKTQYF | . | TRBJ2-5 | TRBV20-1 | 16 | .
TGCGCCAGCAGCCATCCAATCCGGGACAGGGACACCGGGGAGCTGTTTTTT | CASSHPIRDRDTGELFF | . | TRBJ2-2 | TRBV4-1 | 17 | TRBD1
TGTGCCAGCAGCGAATACAGCTACGAGCAGTACTTC | CASSEYSYEQYF | . | TRBJ2-7 | TRBV5-6 | 12 | .
TGTGCCAGCAGCTTAGAGGTTAGCTCCTATAATTCACCCCTCCACTTT | CASSLEVSSYNSPLHF | few | TRBJ1-6 | TRBV7-2 | 16 | .
TGTGCCAGCAGTCCCGGGGGGCCCAACGAGCAGTACTTC | CASSPGGPNEQYF | few | TRBJ2-7 | TRBV27 | 13 | .
TGTGCCAGCAGCCCGATAGGCTATAATCAGCCCCAGCATTTT | CASSPIGYNQPQHF | . | TRBJ1-5 | TRBV7-2 | 14 | .
TGTGCCAGCAGCCAGACACTTGACGGGGGGAACGAGCAGTACTTC | CASSQTLDGGNEQYF | few | TRBJ2-7 | TRBV3-1 | 15 | TRBD2
TGCGCCAGCAGCCAACGGGAGCTCGGGACTAGAGCTTTTGAGCAGTTCTTC | CASSQRELGTRAFEQFF | . | TRBJ2-1 | TRBV4-1 | 17 | TRBD2
TGTGCCATCAGTGAGTCGATGGGACAGGGGGACACCGGGGAGCTGTTTTTT | CAISESMGQGDTGELFF | . | TRBJ2-2 | TRBV10-3 | 17 | TRBD1
TGCGCCAGCAGCCAACGACTGACAGGGTTTGAGCAGTTCTTC | CASSQRLTGFEQFF | . | TRBJ2-1 | TRBV4-1 | 14 | TRBD1
TGTGCCAGCAGCCACACACTGAACACTGAAGCTTTCTTT | CASSHTLNTEAFF | . | TRBJ1-1 | TRBV7-4 | 13 | .
TGTGCCAGCAGCCACACGTCGGGGGGCACCGGGGAGCTGTTTTTT | CASSHTSGGTGELFF | few | TRBJ2-2 | TRBV3-1 | 15 | TRBD2
TGTGCCAGTACTCACCCTTGGGGAGGAAACACCATATATTTT | CASTHPWGGNTIYF | few | TRBJ1-3 | TRBV19 | 14 | .
TGTGCCAGTAGTATTGTGCATCGCGATGGAGGGGAGCTGTTTTTT | CASSIVHRDGGELFF | few | TRBJ2-2 | TRBV19 | 15 | .
TGTGCCAGCAGCCCCTCACTAGCGGGGGTCCACTTAACTAGCACAGATACGCAGTATTTT | CASSPSLAGVHLTSTDTQYF | few | TRBJ2-3 | TRBV12-3/TRBV12-4 | 20 | TRBD2
TGCGCCAGCAGCTTAGGCCCTGGGGCCACTGAAGCTTTCTTT | CASSLGPGATEAFF | . | TRBJ1-1 | TRBV5-1 | 14 | .